This TCR beta chain was sequenced for a study of regulatory T cells in long-lasting Graves disease. As for this clonotype: Its antigen is as yet unknown.

V lost 3 bases, J lost 9 bases, and 10 bases stayed unmatched. The CDR3 runs to 15 residues. Germline V gene sequence: CDR1 MDHEN, CDR2 SYDVKM. The TCR beta library used iRepertoire HTBI primers with Arm-PCR amplification of CDR3. TCRdb processed the multiplex PCR reads anew with MiXCR; each CDR3 protein has one entry. Of 500,000 to 800,000 distinct CDR3 sequences listed, about 32% were seen once; the top ten hold roughly 40%. Time point in this sample: persistent/refractory GD, antithyroid drugs over 5 years with positive TRAb. RNA isolated from PBMCs was used to make the TCR library. The study's findings and limits: TRBV28, TRBJ1-2 and TRBJ2-5 emerged as the favored segments in persistent disease. New patients shared over 900 public clonotypes, and persistent patients shared more, with a few thousand.

The source is a female donor with Graves disease. The chain joins TRBV28 to TRBJ1-5, with 8 bases fitting TRBD1. This material consisted of peripheral blood mononuclear cells (PBMCs), taken when the disease was refractory, from a patient treated with antithyroid drugs. Written as DNA, the CDR3 is TGTGCCAGCAGTTTGAGGACAGGGAACCTATCGCCCCAGCATTTT. This sequence encodes CASSLRTGNLSPQHF.